This paragraph covers one T cell receptor (beta chain) sequence. This clonotype was seen many times. No cognate antigen has been identified for it. No clone much larger than this one lies a single base away; base qualities are absent. Data came from an Illumina HiSeq 2000. TCR beta chain libraries were generated by multiplex PCR amplification. High-throughput sequencing was used to analyze the amplified TCR beta chain products. TCRdb took the public reads, trimmed them with fastp at Q25, ran MiXCR for clone calling and kept in-frame beta chains. Rows matching on CDR3 protein sequence are summarized as one entry with the most common DNA and genes. The sample contains some 47,000 distinct CDR3 sequences, roughly 39% of them found a single time. The top ten hold 8% to 11% of the sample. This sample is drawn from a study of breast tumors, draining lymph nodes, adjacent tissues (dated by TCRdb to about 2016). At the level of the whole study: In breast cancer patients, the study compared the TCR beta repertoires of tumor, adjacent nontumor tissue and axillary lymph nodes. The study aimed to assess the relationships and possible T-cell exchange between tumor, surrounding tissue and draining lymph node repertoires in human breast cancer. Study-level results and caveats: Tumor T-cell repertoires showed less diversity than lymph node repertoires and more diversity than nontumor tissue repertoires, and tumor T-cell repertoires showed preferential V and J gene usage. Rather than being directly demonstrated, the conclusion that tumor T cells originate in lymph nodes was presented as consistent with a hypothesis. Tumor and nontumor tissue repertoires were found to be significantly more similar in luminal-like than in basal-like breast cancer. The data were considered consistent with the idea that most tumor T cells come from the lymph node and then expand in tumor tissue.

The specimen sequenced was breast tumor tissue. This TCR was recovered from a female donor with breast cancer. Some clones in this sample may be carry-over from other donors' samples.

The CDR3: CASSRGSESYEQYF. The DNA sequence is as follows: TGTGCCAGCAGCCGAGGGAGTGAATCCTACGAGCAGTACTTC. The chain is made from TRBV4-2 and TRBJ2-7; the D gene is perhaps TRBD2, from 5 matching bases. V lost 4 bases and J lost 1 base; the stretch between them is 11 bases long. The CDR3 sequence holds 14 residues, the cysteine and phenylalanine included. CDR3 DNA only is kept here, 42 bases in frame from base 1. The germline V gene sets CDR1 to LGHNA and CDR2 to YNFKEQ.